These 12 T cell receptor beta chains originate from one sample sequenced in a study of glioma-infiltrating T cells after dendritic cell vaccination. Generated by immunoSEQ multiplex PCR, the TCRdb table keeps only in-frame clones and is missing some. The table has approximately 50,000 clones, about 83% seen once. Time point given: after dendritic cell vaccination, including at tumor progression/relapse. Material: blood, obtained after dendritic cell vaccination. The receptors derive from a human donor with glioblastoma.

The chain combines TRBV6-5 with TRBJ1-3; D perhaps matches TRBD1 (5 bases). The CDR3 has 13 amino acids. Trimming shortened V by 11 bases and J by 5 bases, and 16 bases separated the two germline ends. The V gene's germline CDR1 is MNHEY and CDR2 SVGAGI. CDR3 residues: CAPYRTDRNTIYF. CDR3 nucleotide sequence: TGTGCCCCTTACAGGACGGATAGAAACACCATATATTTT.

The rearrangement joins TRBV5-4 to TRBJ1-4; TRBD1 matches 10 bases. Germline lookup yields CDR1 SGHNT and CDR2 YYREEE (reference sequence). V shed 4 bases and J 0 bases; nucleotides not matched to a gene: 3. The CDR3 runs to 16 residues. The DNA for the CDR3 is TGTGCCAGCAGCAGGACAGGGGGGTCAACTAATGAAAAACTGTTTTTT. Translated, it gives CASSRTGGSTNEKLFF.

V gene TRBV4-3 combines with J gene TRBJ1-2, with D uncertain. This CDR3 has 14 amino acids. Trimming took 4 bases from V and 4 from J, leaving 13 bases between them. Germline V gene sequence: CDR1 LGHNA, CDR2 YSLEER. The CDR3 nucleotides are TGCGCCAGCAGCCTTTCGTTGCGGGCCTATGGCTACACCTTC. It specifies CASSLSLRAYGYTF.

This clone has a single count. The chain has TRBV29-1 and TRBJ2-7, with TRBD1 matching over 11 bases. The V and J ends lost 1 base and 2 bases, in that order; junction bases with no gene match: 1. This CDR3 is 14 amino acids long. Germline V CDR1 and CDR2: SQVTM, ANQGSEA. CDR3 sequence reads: CSVEGGQGAYEQYF. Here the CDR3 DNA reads TGCAGCGTTGAAGGGGGACAGGGGGCCTACGAGCAGTACTTC.

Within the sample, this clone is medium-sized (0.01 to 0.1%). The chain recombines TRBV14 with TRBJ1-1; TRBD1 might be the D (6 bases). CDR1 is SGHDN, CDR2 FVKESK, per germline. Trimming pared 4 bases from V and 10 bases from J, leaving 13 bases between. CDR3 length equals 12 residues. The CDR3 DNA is TGTGCCAGCAGCCCCGACAGGATTGGAGCTTTCTTT. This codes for CASSPDRIGAFF.

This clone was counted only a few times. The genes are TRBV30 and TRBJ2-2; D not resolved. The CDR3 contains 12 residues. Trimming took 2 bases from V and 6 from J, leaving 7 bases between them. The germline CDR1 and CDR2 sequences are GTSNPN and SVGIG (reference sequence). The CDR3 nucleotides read TGTGCCTGGAGTTTATTGTCCGGGGAGCTGTTTTTT. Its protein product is CAWSLLSGELFF. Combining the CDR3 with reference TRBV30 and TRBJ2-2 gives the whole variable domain SQTIHQWPATLVQPVGSPLSLECTVEGTSNPNLYWYRQAAGRGLQLLFYSVGIGQISSEVPQNLSASRPQDRQFILSSKKLLLSDSGFYLCAWSLLSGELFFGEGSRLTVL.

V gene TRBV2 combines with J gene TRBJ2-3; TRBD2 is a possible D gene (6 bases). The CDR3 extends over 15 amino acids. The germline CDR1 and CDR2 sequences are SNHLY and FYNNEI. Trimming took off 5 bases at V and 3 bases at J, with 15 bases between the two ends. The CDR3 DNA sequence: TGTGCCAGCAGTCCAGCGGGTCCTGGGACAGATACGCAGTATTTT. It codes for CASSPAGPGTDTQYF.

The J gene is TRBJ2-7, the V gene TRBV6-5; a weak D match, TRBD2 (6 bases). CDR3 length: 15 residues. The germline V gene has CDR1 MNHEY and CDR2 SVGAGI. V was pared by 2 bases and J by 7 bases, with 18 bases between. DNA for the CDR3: TGTGCCAGCAGTTACGCATCCCGGGGAGGTCGGGAGCAGTACTTC. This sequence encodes CASSYASRGGREQYF.

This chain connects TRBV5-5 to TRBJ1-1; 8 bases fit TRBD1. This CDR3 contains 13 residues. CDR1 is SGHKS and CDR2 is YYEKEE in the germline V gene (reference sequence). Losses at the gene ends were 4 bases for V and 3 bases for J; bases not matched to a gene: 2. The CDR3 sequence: CASSLDRDTEAFF. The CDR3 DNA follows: TGTGCCAGCAGCCTGGACAGGGACACTGAAGCTTTCTTT.

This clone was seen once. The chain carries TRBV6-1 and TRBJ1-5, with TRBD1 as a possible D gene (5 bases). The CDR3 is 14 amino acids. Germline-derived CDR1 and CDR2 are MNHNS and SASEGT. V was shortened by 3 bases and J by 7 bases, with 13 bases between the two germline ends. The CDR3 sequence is CASSDAGTYQPQHF. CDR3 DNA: TGTGCCAGCAGTGATGCAGGGACTTACCAGCCCCAGCATTTT.

The CDR3 DNA is TGTGCCAGCAGCGCTACCGGGACAGGTTTTACCGAGCAGTACTTC. Translating gives CASSATGTGFTEQYF. This sequence joins TRBV9 and TRBJ2-7, with TRBD1 identical over 8 bases. This CDR3 comprises 15 residues. Trimming took 3 bases from V and 6 from J; bases not matched to a gene: 11. CDR1 is SGDLS, CDR2 YYNGEE, per germline.

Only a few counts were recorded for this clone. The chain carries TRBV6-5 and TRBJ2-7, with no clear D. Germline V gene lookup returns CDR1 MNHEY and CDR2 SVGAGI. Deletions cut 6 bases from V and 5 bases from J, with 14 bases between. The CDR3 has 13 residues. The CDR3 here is CASSQELVNEQYF. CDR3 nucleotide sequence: TGTGCCAGCAGCCAAGAGCTGGTAAACGAGCAGTACTTC.